A single T cell receptor beta chain is shown here with its context. Its antigen is not identified. In germline, CDR1 is SGDLS, CDR2 YYNGEE. Trimming removed 4 bases at V and 2 bases at J, with 4 bases between. CDR3 length equals 13 residues. PCR involved 60 Vbeta and 13 Jbeta primers. Sequencing was performed with immunoSEQ multiplex PCR; in TCRdb, only in-frame clones are kept and a portion is missing. The sample consists of 100,000 or so clones, more than 65% of them appearing once. The sample comes from a study of cytomegalovirus exposure and HLA in healthy donors. Study as a whole: A previous analysis identified about 110 million unique TCR beta sequences derived from some 170 million T cells. Study-level points and caveats: Across all donors, roughly uniform sequencing depth was an assumption of the presence/absence analyses. It was confirmed in vitro that three of the CMV-associated chains were specific for CMV antigens. What TCR beta sequences reportedly achieved was accurate prediction of HLA-A and HLA-B alleles in most subjects.

The V gene is TRBV9, the J gene TRBJ2-6; D is uncertain. The source is a woman between 45 and 65 years old in good health and CMV-seropositive. Sequenced sample: PBMCs. CDR3 nucleotides: TGTGCCAGCAGCCTAACTGGGGCCAACGTCCTGACTTTC. Amino acid sequence: CASSLTGANVLTF.